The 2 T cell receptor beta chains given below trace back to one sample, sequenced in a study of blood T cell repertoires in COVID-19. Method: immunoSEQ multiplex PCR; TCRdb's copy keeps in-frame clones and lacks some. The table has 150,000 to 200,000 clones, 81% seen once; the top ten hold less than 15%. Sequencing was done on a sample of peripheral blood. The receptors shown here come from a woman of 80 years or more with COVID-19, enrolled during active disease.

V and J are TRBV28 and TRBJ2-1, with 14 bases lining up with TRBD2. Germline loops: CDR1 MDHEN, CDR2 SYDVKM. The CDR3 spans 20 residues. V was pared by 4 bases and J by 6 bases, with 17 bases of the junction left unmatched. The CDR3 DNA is TGTGCCAGCAGTTCCACAGCCGGGACTAGCGGGAGCACATTTGCCAATGAGCAGTTCTTC. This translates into CASSSTAGTSGSTFANEQFF.

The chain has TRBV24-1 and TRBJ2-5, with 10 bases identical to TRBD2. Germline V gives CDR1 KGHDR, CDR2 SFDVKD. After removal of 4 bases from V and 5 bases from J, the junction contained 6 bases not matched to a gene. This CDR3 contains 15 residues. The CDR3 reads CATSEAGLAVETQYF. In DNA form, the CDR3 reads TGTGCCACCAGTGAAGCCGGACTAGCGGTGGAGACCCAGTACTTC.